This TCR beta chain was recorded in a study of OX40 agonist ivuxolimab in advanced cancers. Study-wide background: Patient treatment consisted of intravenous ivuxolimab administration every 2 weeks at 0.01 to 10 mg/kg.

Only in-frame clones appear in the TCRdb table, and some are missing; sequencing was by immunoSEQ multiplex PCR. This sample yields about 52,000 clones, of which 90% to 95% are seen a single time; about 25% belongs to the top ten. Excluded were patients having autoimmune disease history or systemic immunosuppression. The sampling schedule covered blood at baseline, cycle 4 day 1, and cycle 7 day 1. This CDR3 contains 18 residues. V trimming: 1 base; J trimming: 0 bases; junction bases outside the gene matches: 9. The V gene's germline CDR1 is ENHRY and CDR2 SYGVKD. This sequence joins TRBV10-3 and TRBJ2-5; 9 nucleotides match TRBD2. This sample comprised CD4+ or CD8+ T cells sorted from blood, obtained in a trial of the OX40 agonist ivuxolimab. This TCR was sampled from an adult with an advanced solid tumor such as melanoma, head and neck, liver or kidney cancer. CDR3 nucleotides: TGTGCCATCAGTGAGTTCCCTGACGGCGGGGGGGACCAAGAGACCCAGTACTTC. Amino acids: CAISEFPDGGGDQETQYF.